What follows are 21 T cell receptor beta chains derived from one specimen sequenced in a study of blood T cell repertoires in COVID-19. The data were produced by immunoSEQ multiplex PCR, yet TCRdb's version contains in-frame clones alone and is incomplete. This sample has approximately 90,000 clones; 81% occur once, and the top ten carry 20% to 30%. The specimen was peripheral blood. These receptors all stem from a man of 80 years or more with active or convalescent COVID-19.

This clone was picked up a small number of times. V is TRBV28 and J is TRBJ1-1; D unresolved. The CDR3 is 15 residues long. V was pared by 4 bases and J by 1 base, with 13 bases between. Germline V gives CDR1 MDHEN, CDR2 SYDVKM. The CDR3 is CASSSSGVTNTEAFF. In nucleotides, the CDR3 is TGTGCCAGCAGTTCCTCCGGGGTTACGAACACTGAAGCTTTCTTT.

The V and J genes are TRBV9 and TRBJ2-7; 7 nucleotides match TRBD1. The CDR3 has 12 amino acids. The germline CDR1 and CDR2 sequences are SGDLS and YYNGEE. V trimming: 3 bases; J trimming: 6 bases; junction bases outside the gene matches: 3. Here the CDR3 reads CASSDRGSEQYF. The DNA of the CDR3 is TGTGCCAGCAGCGACAGGGGTTCCGAGCAGTACTTC.

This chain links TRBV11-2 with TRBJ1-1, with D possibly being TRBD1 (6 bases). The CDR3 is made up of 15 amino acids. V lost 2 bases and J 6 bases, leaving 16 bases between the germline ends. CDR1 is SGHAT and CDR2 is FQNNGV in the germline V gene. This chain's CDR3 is CASSLSQGPLAEAFF. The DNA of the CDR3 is TGTGCCAGCAGCTTATCCCAGGGGCCGTTAGCTGAAGCTTTCTTT.

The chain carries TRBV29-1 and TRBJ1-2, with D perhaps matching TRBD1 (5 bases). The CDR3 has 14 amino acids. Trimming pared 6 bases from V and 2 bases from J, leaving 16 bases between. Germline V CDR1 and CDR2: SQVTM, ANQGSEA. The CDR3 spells CSVNVGGTNYGYTF. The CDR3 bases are TGCAGCGTGAACGTTGGGGGGACGAACTATGGCTACACCTTC.

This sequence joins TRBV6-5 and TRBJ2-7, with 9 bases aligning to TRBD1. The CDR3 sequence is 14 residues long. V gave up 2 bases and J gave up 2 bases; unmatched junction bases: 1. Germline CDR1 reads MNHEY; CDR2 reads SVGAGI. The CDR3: CASSYGDRAYEQYF. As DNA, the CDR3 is TGTGCCAGCAGTTACGGGGACAGGGCCTACGAGCAGTACTTC.

The CDR3 DNA is TGTGCCAGCAGCCAAGCAGGGGACTACACAGATACGCAGTATTTT. Protein sequence: CASSQAGDYTDTQYF. The gene calls are TRBV3-1 (or the pseudogene TRBV3-2) and TRBJ2-3; TRBD2 might be the D (7 bases). The CDR3 covers 15 residues. V was cut by 1 base and J by 2 bases, with 10 bases left in between. In germline, CDR1 is LGHDT, CDR2 YNNKEL (reference sequence).

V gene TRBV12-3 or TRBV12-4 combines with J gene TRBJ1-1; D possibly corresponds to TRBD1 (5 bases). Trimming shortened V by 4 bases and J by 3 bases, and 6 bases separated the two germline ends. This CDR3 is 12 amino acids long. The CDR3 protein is CASSSGYTEAFF. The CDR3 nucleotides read TGTGCCAGCAGTTCAGGGTACACTGAAGCTTTCTTT.

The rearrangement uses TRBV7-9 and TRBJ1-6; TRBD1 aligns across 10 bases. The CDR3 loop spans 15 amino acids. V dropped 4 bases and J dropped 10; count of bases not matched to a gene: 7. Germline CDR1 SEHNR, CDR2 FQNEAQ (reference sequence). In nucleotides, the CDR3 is TGTGCCAGCAGCTACCCGACAGGGGGCGCCTCACCCCTCCACTTT. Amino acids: CASSYPTGGASPLHF.

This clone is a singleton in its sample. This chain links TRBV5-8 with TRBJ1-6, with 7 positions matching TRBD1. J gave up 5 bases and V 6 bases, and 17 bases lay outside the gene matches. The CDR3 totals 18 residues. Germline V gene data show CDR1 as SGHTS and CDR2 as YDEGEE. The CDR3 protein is CASTSVWGRQGNNSPLHF. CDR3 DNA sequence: TGTGCCAGCACCTCTGTGTGGGGGCGACAGGGAAATAATTCACCCCTCCACTTT.

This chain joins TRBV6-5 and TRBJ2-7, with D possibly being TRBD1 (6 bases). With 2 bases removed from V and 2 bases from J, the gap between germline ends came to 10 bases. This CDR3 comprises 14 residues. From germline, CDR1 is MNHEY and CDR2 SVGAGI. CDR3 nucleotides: TGTGCCAGCAGTTACACACAGGGTACCTACGAGCAGTACTTC. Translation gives CASSYTQGTYEQYF.

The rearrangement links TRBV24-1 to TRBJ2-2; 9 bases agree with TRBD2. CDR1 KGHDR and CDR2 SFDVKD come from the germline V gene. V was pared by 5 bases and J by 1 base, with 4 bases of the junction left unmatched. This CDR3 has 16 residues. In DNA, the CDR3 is TGTGCCACCAGTGGAAAGCGGGGGGTGAACACCGGGGAGCTGTTTTTT. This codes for CATSGKRGVNTGELFF.

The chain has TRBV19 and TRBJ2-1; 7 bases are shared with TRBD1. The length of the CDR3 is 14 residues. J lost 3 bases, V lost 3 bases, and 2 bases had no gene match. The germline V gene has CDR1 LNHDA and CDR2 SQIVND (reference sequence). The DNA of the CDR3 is TGTGCCAGTAGTATGACAGGGTACTACAATGAGCAGTTCTTC. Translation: CASSMTGYYNEQFF.

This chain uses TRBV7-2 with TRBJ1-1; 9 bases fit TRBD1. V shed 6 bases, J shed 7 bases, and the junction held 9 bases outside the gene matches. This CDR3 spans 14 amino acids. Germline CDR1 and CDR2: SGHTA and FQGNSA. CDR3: CASRQDRGPFEAFF. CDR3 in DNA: TGTGCCAGCAGACAGGACAGGGGTCCCTTTGAAGCTTTCTTT.

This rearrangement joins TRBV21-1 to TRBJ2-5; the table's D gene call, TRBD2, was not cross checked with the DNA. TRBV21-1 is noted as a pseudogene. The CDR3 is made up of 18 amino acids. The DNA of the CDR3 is TGTGCCAGCAGCAAAGCGGGTAGCGGGGGGACACACCAAGAGACCCAGTACTTC. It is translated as CASSKAGSGGTHQETQYF.

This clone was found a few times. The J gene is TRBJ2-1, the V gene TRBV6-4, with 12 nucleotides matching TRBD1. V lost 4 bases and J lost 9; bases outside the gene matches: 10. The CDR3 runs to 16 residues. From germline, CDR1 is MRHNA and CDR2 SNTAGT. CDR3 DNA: TGTGCCAGCAGTGCCTCCGGGACAGGGGGCATCGGTGAGCAGTTCTTC. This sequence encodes CASSASGTGGIGEQFF.

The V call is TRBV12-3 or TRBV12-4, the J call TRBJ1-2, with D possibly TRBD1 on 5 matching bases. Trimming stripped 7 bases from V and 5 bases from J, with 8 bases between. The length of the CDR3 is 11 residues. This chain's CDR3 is CASMGGYGYTF. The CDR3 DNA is TGTGCCAGCATGGGGGGGTATGGCTACACCTTC.

For the CDR3, the DNA is TGCGCCAGCAGCCAGCCCACAGGGGGGGAAATGAACACTGAAGCTTTCTTT. Its protein product is CASSQPTGGEMNTEAFF. The J gene is TRBJ1-1, the V gene TRBV5-1; 8 bases are shared with TRBD1. Germline values: CDR1 SGHRS, CDR2 YFSETQ. The CDR3 sequence is 17 residues long. The junction had 11 bases not matched to a gene; V was cut back by 4 bases and J by 0 bases.

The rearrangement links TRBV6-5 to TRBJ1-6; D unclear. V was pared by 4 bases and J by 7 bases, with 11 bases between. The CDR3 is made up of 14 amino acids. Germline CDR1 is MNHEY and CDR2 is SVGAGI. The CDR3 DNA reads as TGTGCCAGCAGTTTTGAACGGAGAAATTCACCCCTCCACTTT. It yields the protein CASSFERRNSPLHF.

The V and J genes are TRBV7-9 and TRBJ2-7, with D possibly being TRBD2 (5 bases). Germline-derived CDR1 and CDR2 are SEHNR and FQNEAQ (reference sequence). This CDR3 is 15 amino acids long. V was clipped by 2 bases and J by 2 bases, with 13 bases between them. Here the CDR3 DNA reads TGTGCCAGCAGCTTAATCCCGGCCGGGACCTACGAGCAGTACTTC. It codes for CASSLIPAGTYEQYF.

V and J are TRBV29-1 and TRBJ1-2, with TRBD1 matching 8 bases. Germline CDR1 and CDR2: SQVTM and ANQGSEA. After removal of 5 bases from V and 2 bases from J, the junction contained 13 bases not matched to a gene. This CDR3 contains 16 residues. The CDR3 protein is CSVLKGTGGPNYGYTF. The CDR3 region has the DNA TGCAGCGTTCTAAAAGGTACAGGGGGGCCGAACTATGGCTACACCTTC.

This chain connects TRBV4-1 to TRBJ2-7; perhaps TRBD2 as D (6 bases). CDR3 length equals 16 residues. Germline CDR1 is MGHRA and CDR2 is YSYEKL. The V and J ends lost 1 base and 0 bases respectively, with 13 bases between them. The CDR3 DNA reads TGCGCCAGCAGCCAAGGGATACTAGCCAGCTCCTACGAGCAGTACTTC. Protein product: CASSQGILASSYEQYF.